These 14 T cell receptor beta chains were all obtained from the same sample, sequenced in a study of T cells in Graves' hyperthyroidism and ophthalmopathy. The investigators amplified TCR beta CDR3 regions from RNA transcripts. Initially, a first-round RT-PCR of the TCR CDR3 employed the HTBI primer set. TCRdb used MiXCR to reprocess the multiplex PCR reads, holding one entry per CDR3 protein. This table has around 300,000 distinct CDR3 sequences, about an eighth appearing once. Sequencing was carried out using blood. These receptors originate from a woman in her 30s with Graves' hyperthyroidism that later progressed to Graves' ophthalmopathy.

The chain recombines TRBV4-1 with TRBJ2-1; no clear D gene. Germline V gene data show CDR1 as MGHRA and CDR2 as YSYEKL. Trimming pared 0 bases from V and 12 bases from J, leaving 12 bases between. The CDR3 covers 13 residues. CDR3 DNA: TGCGCCAGCAGCCAAGACTCGGCTTTGGTGCAGTTCTTC. This gives the protein CASSQDSALVQFF.

This clonotype was counted many times. The CDR3 bases are TGCGCCAGCAGCCTACTAGCGGATCACACAGATACGCAGTATTTT. Its translation is CASSLLADHTDTQYF. The chain joins TRBV5-1 to TRBJ2-3, with TRBD2 matching over 8 bases. CDR1 is SGHRS and CDR2 is YFSETQ in the germline V gene. CDR3 length equals 15 residues. V lost 4 bases and J lost 2; bases outside the gene matches: 6.

This clonotype was seen at least ten times. The genes are TRBV12-3 or TRBV12-4 and TRBJ2-2, with D uncertain. Between the trimmed V and J ends, which lost 4 bases and 4 bases, there was a span of 7 bases. CDR3 length equals 13 residues. CDR3 sequence (DNA): TGTGCCAGCAGTTCCGTTTCCACCGGGGAGCTGTTTTTT. This codes for CASSSVSTGELFF.

Details on this clonotype: Just one base apart from a much larger clone, this may be a read error. The gene calls are TRBV12-3 or TRBV12-4 and TRBJ2-3, with 7 bases aligning to TRBD2. V was clipped by 5 bases and J by 5 bases; unmatched bases: 10. CDR3 length: 15 amino acids. The CDR3 sequence is CASSTGGGAVDTQYF. The CDR3 coding sequence is TGTGCCAGCAGTACCGGGGGAGGGGCGGTAGATACGCAGTATTTT.

This clonotype was counted ten times or more. The V and J genes are TRBV27 and TRBJ2-5, with D tentatively TRBD1 (5 bases). The CDR3 sequence is 15 residues long. Trimming pared 4 bases from V and 5 bases from J, leaving 17 bases between. Germline V lookup: CDR1 MNHEY, CDR2 SMNVEV (reference sequence). The CDR3 region is CASSSLRVFDETQYF. CDR3 in DNA: TGTGCCAGCAGTTCCCTCAGGGTCTTCGATGAGACCCAGTACTTC.

This clonotype was seen repeatedly, ten times or more. The chain couples TRBV6-5 to TRBJ1-5; D is perhaps TRBD1 (5 bases). Germline assignment: CDR1 MNHEY and CDR2 SVGAGI. The V gene lost 0 bases and the J gene lost 8 bases, with 14 bases spanning the gap. The CDR3 length is 15 residues. The CDR3 sequence is CASSYSGRGLEPQHF. CDR3 coding DNA: TGTGCCAGCAGTTACTCGGGTAGGGGACTGGAGCCCCAGCATTTT.

The chain recombines TRBV6-1 with TRBJ2-2; D uncertain. CDR3 size: 12 residues. V gave up 5 bases and J gave up 6 bases, with 7 bases separating them. Germline CDR1 reads MNHNS; CDR2 reads SASEGT. The CDR3 spells CASSYGPGELFF. CDR3 sequence (DNA): TGTGCCAGCAGTTACGGGCCCGGGGAGCTGTTTTTT.

The CDR3 DNA follows: TGTGCCAGCAGTCTCGGACAGGGAGGGCGATACGAGCAGTACTTC. This sequence encodes CASSLGQGGRYEQYF. This chain uses TRBV12-3 or TRBV12-4 with TRBJ2-7; D possibly corresponds to TRBD1 (8 bases). V lost 5 bases and J 4 bases, leaving 18 bases between the germline ends. This CDR3 has 15 residues.

This clonotype was observed at least ten times. This chain uses TRBV2 with TRBJ2-7; 12 bases align to TRBD1. This CDR3 comprises 16 residues. V shed 3 bases, J shed 0 bases, and the junction held 3 bases outside the gene matches. Germline-derived CDR1 and CDR2 are SNHLY and FYNNEI. CDR3 sequence: CASSERGQGASYEQYF. The CDR3 nucleotides read TGTGCCAGCAGTGAGCGGGGACAGGGGGCCTCCTACGAGCAGTACTTC. The full variable domain, its missing parts supplied by reference TRBV2 and TRBJ2-7, is EPEVTQTPSHQVTQMGQEVILRCVPISNHLYFYWYRQILGQKVEFLVSFYNNEISEKSEIFDDQFSVERPDGSNFTLKIRSTKLEDSAMYFCASSERGQGASYEQYFGPGTRLTVT.

This clonotype was observed a few times. The chain employs TRBV4-3 and TRBJ2-7; 8 bases align to TRBD1. CDR3 length: 16 residues. Germline-derived CDR1 and CDR2 are LGHNA and YSLEER. Losses at the gene ends were 0 bases for V and 2 bases for J; bases not matched to a gene: 6. CDR3 sequence (DNA): TGCGCCAGCAGCCAAGACCCCGGGACAGGTGCCTACGAGCAGTACTTC. It specifies CASSQDPGTGAYEQYF.

This clonotype appeared a single time. The chain has TRBV7-9 and TRBJ1-3, with D possibly being TRBD1 (5 bases). The length of the CDR3 is 12 residues. In germline, CDR1 is SEHNR, CDR2 FQNEAQ (reference sequence). V lost 4 bases and J 4 bases, leaving 5 bases between the germline ends. The CDR3 DNA is TGTGCCAGCAGCTGGGGCGGAAACACCATATATTTT. It yields the protein CASSWGGNTIYF. The variable domain in full, completed from reference TRBV7-9 and TRBJ1-3, reads DTGVSQNPRHKITKRGQNVTFRCDPISEHNRLYWYRQTLGQGPEFLTYFQNEAQLEKSRLLSDRFSAERPKGSFSTLEIQRTEQGDSAMYLCASSWGGNTIYFGEGSWLTVV.

The chain joins TRBV6-2 or TRBV6-3 to TRBJ2-3, with 10 bases fitting TRBD2. The CDR3 covers 16 residues. Unmatched junction bases numbered 4, after V lost 0 bases and J lost 4 bases. Germline V gene data show CDR1 as MNHEY and CDR2 as SVGEGT. CDR3 DNA sequence: TGTGCCAGCAGTTACTCCCTAGCGGGAGTTTCAGATACGCAGTATTTT. It encodes CASSYSLAGVSDTQYF.

This clonotype was seen many times. The rearrangement links TRBV19 to TRBJ1-1; a possible D gene is TRBD1 (5 bases). CDR1 LNHDA and CDR2 SQIVND come from the germline V gene (reference sequence). The germline V and J ends were trimmed by 3 bases and 1 base, with 9 bases remaining between them. This CDR3 comprises 14 residues. The CDR3 region has the DNA TGTGCCAGTAGTATTAACGGGGGGAACACTGAAGCTTTCTTT. It specifies CASSINGGNTEAFF.

The table lists this clonotype with many counts. The rearrangement links TRBV6-1 to TRBJ2-6, with TRBD1 matching over 12 bases. The V gene's germline CDR1 is MNHNS and CDR2 SASEGT. V lost 5 bases to trimming and J lost 2 bases; unmatched junction nucleotides: 4. The CDR3 totals 17 residues. The CDR3 sequence: CASSLGQGAPGANVLTF. CDR3 nucleotide sequence: TGTGCCAGCAGTCTGGGACAGGGGGCGCCTGGGGCCAACGTCCTGACTTTC.